This T cell receptor beta chain was profiled in a study of T cell responses to AZD1222 COVID-19 vaccine. Trimming took off 4 bases at V and 0 bases at J, with 7 bases between the two ends. The CDR3 is 14 residues long. Sequenced by immunoSEQ multiplex PCR; TCRdb stores in-frame clones only, minus some. The data hold approximately 130,000 clones, with 65% to 90% observed a single time. A word on this clone: The antigen remains undetermined.

Findings of the study overall: Clonal diversity may have been underestimated, and the donors were mostly white British, with more females than males. Per reports, nearly half of all spike-specific TCRs target regions that are unmutated in variants. Only a handful of individuals given AZD1222 were seropositive at baseline. Two doses of AZD1222 preceded a rise in Spike-specific TCR breadth and depth.

The sequencing here drew on peripheral blood, taken 28 days after the second dose of the MenACWY control vaccine. The sequence was collected from an adult who received the MenACWY meningococcal vaccine as a control. The chain has TRBV23-1 and TRBJ2-1; D is ambiguous. TRBV23-1 is classed as an ORF, of uncertain function. The CDR3 coding sequence is TGCGCCAGCAGTCGGAGCAGCTCCTACAATGAGCAGTTCTTC. This sequence encodes CASSRSSSYNEQFF.